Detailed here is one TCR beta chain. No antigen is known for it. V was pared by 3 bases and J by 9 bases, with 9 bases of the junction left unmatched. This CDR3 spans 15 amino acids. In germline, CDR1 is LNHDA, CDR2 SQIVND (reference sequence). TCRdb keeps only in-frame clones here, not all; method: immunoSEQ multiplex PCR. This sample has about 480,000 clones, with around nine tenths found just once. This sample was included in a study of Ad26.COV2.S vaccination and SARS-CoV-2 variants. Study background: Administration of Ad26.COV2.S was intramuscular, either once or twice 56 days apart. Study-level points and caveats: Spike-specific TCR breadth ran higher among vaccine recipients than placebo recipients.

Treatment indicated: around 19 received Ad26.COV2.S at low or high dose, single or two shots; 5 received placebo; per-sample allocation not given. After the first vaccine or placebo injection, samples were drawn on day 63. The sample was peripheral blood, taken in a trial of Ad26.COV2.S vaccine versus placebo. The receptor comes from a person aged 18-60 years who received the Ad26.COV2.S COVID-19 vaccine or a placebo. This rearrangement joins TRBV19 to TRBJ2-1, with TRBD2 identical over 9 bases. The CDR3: CASSILAGYFGEQFF. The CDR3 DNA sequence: TGTGCCAGTAGTATCCTAGCGGGATATTTCGGTGAGCAGTTCTTC.